The clone carrying this T cell receptor beta chain was observed at least ten times. What it binds is not known. TCRdb re-called the reads through MiXCR, storing one row per CDR3 protein. The top ten clones hold more than 20% of a sample with 500,000 or so distinct CDR3 sequences, about 15% of them seen once. This sample is part of a study of T cell repertoires in cytomegalovirus infection. Overall study context: CMV infection and matching HLA type were both indicated by public TCR beta signatures. Study-wide findings and caveats: Summed public TCR beta family frequency identified CMV carriers bearing the relevant HLA. Dominating the ex vivo response were TCR beta clonotypes that were CMV-specific and HLA-C-restricted.

The V end was cut by 6 bases, the J end by 1 base, with 15 bases between. The CDR3 consists of 15 residues. Per the germline V gene, CDR1 is ENHRY and CDR2 is SYGVKD. The J gene is TRBJ2-5, the V gene TRBV10-3; possibly TRBD1 for D (6 bases). The sequence derives from a human donor in good health (CMV status not recorded). Some clones in this sample may be carry-over from other donors' samples. Specimen: CD8+ T cells from PBMCs. Here the CDR3 DNA reads TGTGCCATCAGCCCCGGGACACAAGTCCAAGAGACCCAGTACTTC. Protein sequence: CAISPGTQVQETQYF.